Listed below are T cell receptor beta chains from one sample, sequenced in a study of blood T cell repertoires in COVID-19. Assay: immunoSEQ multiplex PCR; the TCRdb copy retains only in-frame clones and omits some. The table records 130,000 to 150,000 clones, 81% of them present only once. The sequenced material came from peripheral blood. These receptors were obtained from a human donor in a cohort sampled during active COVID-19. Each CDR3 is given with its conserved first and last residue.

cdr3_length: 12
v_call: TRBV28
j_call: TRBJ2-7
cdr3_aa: CASRQQGYEQYF

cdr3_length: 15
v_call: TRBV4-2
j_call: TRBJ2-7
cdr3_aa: CASSLAGEGSYEQYF

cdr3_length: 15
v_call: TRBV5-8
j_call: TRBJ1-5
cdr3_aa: CASSPGQGGNQPQHF

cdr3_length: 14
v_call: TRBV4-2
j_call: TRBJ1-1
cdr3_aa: CASSQDTGTGEAFF

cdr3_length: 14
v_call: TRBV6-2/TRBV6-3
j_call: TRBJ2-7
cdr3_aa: CASSRTSGDIKQYF

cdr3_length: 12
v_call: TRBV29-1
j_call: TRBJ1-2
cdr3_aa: CSATGETYGYTF

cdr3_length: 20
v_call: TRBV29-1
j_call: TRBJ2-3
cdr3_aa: CSVRMGVGLAGDSYTDTQYF

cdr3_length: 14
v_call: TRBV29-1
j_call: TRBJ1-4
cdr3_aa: CSVGPRDTSQKLFF

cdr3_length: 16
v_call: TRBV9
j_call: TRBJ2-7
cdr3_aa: CASSVGPSAGNYEQYF

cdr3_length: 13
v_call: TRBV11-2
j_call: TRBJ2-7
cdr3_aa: CASSYPGSYEQYF

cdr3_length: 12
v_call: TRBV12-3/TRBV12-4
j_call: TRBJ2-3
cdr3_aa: CASGSRPDTQYF

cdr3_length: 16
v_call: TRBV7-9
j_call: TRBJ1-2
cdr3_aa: CASSADGDRGLAGYTF

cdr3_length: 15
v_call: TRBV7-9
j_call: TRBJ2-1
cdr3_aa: CASRGGGASYNEQFF

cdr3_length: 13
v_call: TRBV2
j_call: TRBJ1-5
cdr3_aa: CASSAGENQPQHF

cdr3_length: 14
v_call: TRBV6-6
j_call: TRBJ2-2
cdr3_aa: CASTATAKTGELFF

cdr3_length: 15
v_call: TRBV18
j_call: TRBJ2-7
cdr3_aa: CASSPPGLNSYEQYF

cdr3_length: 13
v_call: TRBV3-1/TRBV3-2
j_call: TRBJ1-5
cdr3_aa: CASSPDRDQPQHF

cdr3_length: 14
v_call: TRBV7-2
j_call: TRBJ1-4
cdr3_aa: CASSLATGNEKLFF

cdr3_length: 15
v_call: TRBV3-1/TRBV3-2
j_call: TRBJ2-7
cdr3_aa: CASSPRTSGLYEQYF

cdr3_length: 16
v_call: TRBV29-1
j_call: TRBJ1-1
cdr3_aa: CSVEAPWGRGGTEAFF

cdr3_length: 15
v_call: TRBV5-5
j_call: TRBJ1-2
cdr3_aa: CASSRRTDTNYGYTF

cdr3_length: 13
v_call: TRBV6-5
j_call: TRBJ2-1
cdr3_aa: CASRAPAYNEQFF

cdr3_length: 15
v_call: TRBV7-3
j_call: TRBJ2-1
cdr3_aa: CASSSEGGRAFQQFF

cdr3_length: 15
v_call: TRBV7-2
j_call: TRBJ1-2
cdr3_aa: CASSSTGTAENGYTF

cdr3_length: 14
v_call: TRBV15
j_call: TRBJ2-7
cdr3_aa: CATSRSIAGTAQYF

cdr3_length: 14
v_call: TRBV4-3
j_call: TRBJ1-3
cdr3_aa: CASSQAGYGNTIYF

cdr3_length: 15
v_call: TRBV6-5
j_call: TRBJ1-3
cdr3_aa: CASSPGQGSGNTIYF

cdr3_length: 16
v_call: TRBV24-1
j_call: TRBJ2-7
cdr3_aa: CATSDRPLAGINEQYF

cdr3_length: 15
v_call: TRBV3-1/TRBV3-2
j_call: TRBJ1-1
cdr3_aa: CASSPGTGVNTEAFF

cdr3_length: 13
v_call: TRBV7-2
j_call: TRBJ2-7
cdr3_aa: CASTTSDPYEQYF

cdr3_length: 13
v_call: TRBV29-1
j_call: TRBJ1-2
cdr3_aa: CSVPGQINYGYTF

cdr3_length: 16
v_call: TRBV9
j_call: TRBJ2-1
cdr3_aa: CASSTQRAGGHNEQFF

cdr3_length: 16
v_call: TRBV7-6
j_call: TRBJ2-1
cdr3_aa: CASSLRGLAGDNEQFF

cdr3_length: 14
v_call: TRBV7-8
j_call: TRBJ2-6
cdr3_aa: CASSTGGGANVLTF

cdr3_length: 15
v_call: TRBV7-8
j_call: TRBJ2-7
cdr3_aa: CASSLNMGGSYEQYF

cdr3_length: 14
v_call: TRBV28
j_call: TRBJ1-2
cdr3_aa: CASSLWTANYGYTF

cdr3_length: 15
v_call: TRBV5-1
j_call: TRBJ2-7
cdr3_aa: CASSPGLAGVLEQYF

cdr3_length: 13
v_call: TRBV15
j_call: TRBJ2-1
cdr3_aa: CATDRALGGEQFF

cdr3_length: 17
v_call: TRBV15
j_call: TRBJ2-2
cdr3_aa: CATSRRGDSANTGELFF

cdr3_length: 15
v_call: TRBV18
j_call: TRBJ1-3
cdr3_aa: CASSPGTASGNTIYF

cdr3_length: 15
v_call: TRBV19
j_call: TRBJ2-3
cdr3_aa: CASSQMDGSTDTQYF

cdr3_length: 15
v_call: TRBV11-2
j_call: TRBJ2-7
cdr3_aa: CASSPSLGRSYEQYF

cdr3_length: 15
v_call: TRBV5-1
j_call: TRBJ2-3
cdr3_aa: CASSSSGRGTDTQYF

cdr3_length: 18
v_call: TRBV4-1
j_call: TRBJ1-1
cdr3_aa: CASSQDGRGSAMNTEAFF

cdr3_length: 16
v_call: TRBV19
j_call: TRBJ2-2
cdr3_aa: CASSNYIPGGAGELFF

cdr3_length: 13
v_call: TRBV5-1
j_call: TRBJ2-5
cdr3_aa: CASMSTAGETQYF

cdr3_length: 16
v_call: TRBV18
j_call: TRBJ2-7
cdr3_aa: CASSPGLAGVKYEQYF